This T cell receptor (beta chain) came from a study of blood T cell repertoires in COVID-19. Turning to the study itself: PBMCs, B-cell-depleted T cells, or T cells provided the cDNA or gDNA that made up the material.

Followed over time, Seattle patients had been enrolled while infection was active. This table comes from immunoSEQ multiplex PCR, and its TCRdb copy is limited to in-frame clones, with some not included. The sample has over 400,000 clones, 85% to 90% seen once. This CDR3 has 16 amino acids. J lost 1 base, V lost 8 bases, and 9 bases had no gene match. Per germline, CDR1 SNHLY and CDR2 FYNNEI. The receptor comes from a woman in her forties or fifties with COVID-19, enrolled during active disease. The specimen sequenced was peripheral blood. The V gene is TRBV2, the J gene TRBJ2-3; 10 bases align to TRBD2. The CDR3, as DNA: TGTGCCAGCCACTACTCCGGGACTAGCGGCACAGATACGCAGTATTTT. Translating it yields CASHYSGTSGTDTQYF.